A single sample gave rise to the 7 T cell receptor beta chains below, sequenced in a study of identical twins. Using its own MiXCR run on the 5' RACE reads, TCRdb lists one record per CDR3 protein. The sample includes 200,000 to 300,000 distinct CDR3 sequences, about 13% of them seen just once. These data were also filed under a second study, of yellow fever vaccine responses in identical twins.

The source material was memory (CD45RO+) T cells sorted from blood. The receptor source for this set is a woman aged 18-29 years in good health.

The chain employs TRBV3-1 and TRBJ2-3, with TRBD2 matching over 10 bases. Germline CDR1 is LGHDT and CDR2 is YNNKEL (reference sequence). The CDR3 covers 20 residues. Trimming at V came to 0 bases and at J to 6 bases, leaving 18 bases not matched to a gene. The CDR3 loop reads CASSQDRPAGGKYSRDTQYF. The CDR3, as DNA: TGTGCCAGCAGCCAAGATCGTCCAGCGGGAGGGAAATATTCACGTGATACGCAGTATTTT.

This clonotype turned up a few times. The chain combines TRBV28 with TRBJ1-2; a weak D match, TRBD1 (6 bases). In germline, CDR1 is MDHEN, CDR2 SYDVKM. Between the trimmed V and J ends, which lost 4 bases and 9 bases, there was a span of 21 bases. The CDR3 length is 15 residues. The CDR3 nucleotides read TGTGCCAGCAGTTGGGACCAGGTTAGGGGGGCGAGCTACACCTTC. Its translation: CASSWDQVRGASYTF.

This clonotype came up a few times. The V call is TRBV28, the J call TRBJ2-5, with a weak D call TRBD1 (6 bases). CDR3 length: 16 amino acids. CDR1 is MDHEN, CDR2 SYDVKM, per germline. V gave up 2 bases and J gave up 5 bases, with 18 bases separating them. The CDR3 is CASSLGRGQGRETQYF. DNA of the CDR3: TGTGCCAGCAGTTTAGGCCGGGGACAAGGACGGGAGACCCAGTACTTC.

This clonotype was detected ten times or more. This chain connects TRBV7-9 to TRBJ2-1; TRBD2 agrees at 16 bases. The CDR3 has 17 amino acids. Germline V gene data show CDR1 as SEHNR and CDR2 as FQNEAQ (reference sequence). V trimming: 5 bases; J trimming: 4 bases; junction bases outside the gene matches: 5. The CDR3 here is CASSPLGLAGGYNEQFF. CDR3 DNA sequence: TGTGCCAGCAGCCCCCTGGGACTAGCGGGAGGGTACAATGAGCAGTTCTTC.

V usage is TRBV5-6 and J usage is TRBJ1-1; no firm D call. Germline CDR1 SGHDT, CDR2 YYEEEE. The germline V and J ends were trimmed by 6 bases and 1 base, with 16 bases remaining between them. CDR3 size: 15 residues. CDR3 region: CASTNWGSPNTEAFF. In nucleotides, the CDR3 is TGTGCCAGCACCAACTGGGGTAGTCCGAACACTGAAGCTTTCTTT.

This clonotype has just a few counts. The chain uses TRBV5-1 and TRBJ2-5; weak D call: TRBD1 (5 bases). Trimming removed 0 bases at V and 1 base at J, with 7 bases between. The CDR3 is 14 amino acids. The germline V gene encodes CDR1 SGHRS and CDR2 YFSETQ. CDR3 sequence reads: CASSLGGSQETQYF. The CDR3 nucleotides are TGCGCCAGCAGCTTGGGGGGCAGCCAAGAGACCCAGTACTTC.

J is TRBJ2-5 and V is TRBV20-1; the D gene is possibly TRBD1 (5 bases). The germline V gene has CDR1 DFQATT and CDR2 SNEGSKA (reference sequence). The CDR3 runs 12 residues. The V end lost 5 bases, the J end lost 3 bases, and 10 bases lay between the germline ends. The CDR3 loop reads CSAVGREETQYF. Written as DNA, the CDR3 is TGCAGTGCTGTTGGCAGGGAAGAGACCCAGTACTTC.